This TCR beta chain came from a study of identical twins. Findings of the study overall: Conclusions were based on cross-sectional statistical analysis, without following the same donors. There were fewer insertions in abundant cord blood beta clonotypes, but memory repertoires showed no such pattern.

MiXCR, applied by TCRdb to the 5' RACE reads, yields one record per CDR3 protein. The data contain 250,000 or so distinct CDR3 sequences, around 8% of them singletons. The sample holds a few counts of this clonotype. Its antigen is not known. This same sample was also part of a study on yellow fever vaccine responses in identical twins.

This receptor was identified in a woman aged 18-30 years in good health. Sequencing used CD8+ T cells sorted from blood.

For the CDR3, the DNA is TGCAGTGCTAGAGATCTCGGCGTACCTATGAGAGAAACAGATACGCAGTATTTT. Protein sequence: CSARDLGVPMRETDTQYF. This chain links TRBV20-1 with TRBJ2-3; D is unresolved. Germline lookup yields CDR1 DFQATT and CDR2 SNEGSKA (reference sequence). The V and J ends lost 0 bases and 3 bases respectively, with 22 bases between them. The CDR3 runs 18 residues.